This T cell receptor (beta chain) comes out of a study of cytomegalovirus exposure and HLA in healthy donors. Broader study findings: 150 to 200 TCR beta chains were listed as cytomegalovirus-associated. Most TCR sequences proved rare, with some public TCRs found in many donors.

The protocol was immunoSEQ multiplex PCR, while the TCRdb copy is restricted to in-frame clones and leaves out a portion. The table shows 180,000 or so clones, with around 86% occurring only once. Of note for this clone: The antigen is unknown. At one end, the junction sequence differs from germline, possibly due to a read error.

CDR1 is SEHNR, CDR2 FQNEAQ, per germline (reference sequence). The CDR3 has 11 amino acids. J is TRBJ1-2 and V is TRBV7-9, with D possibly being TRBD1 (5 bases). Sequenced: PBMCs. The receptor was isolated from a man under 40 in good health and CMV-seropositive. The DNA of the CDR3 is TGTGCCAGCAGCTCCGGGGGAGGGGCAGGCTTC. Translation gives CASSSGGGAGF.